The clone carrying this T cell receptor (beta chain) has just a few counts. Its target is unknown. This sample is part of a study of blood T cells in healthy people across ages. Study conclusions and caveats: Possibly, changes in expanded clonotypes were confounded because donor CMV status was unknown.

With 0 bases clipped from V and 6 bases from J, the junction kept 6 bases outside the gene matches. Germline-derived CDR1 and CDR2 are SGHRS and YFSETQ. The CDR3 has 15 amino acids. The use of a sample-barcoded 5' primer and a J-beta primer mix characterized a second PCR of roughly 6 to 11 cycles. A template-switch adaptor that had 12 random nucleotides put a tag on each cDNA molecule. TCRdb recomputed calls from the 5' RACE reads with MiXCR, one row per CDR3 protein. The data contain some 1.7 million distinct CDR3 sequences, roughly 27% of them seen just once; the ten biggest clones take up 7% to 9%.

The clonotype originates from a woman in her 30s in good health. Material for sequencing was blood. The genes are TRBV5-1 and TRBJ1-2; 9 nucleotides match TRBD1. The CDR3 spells CASSLEGTGLDGYTF. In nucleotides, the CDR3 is TGCGCCAGCAGCTTGGAAGGGACAGGGTTGGATGGCTACACCTTC.